These T cell receptor beta chains were read from a single sample in a study of T cell responses to AZD1222 COVID-19 vaccine. Here immunoSEQ multiplex PCR was the method, and the copy in TCRdb shows in-frame clones only, minus some. The repertoire has tens of thousands of clones, 70% to 90% of them found once; the top ten carry roughly a fifth. Sequencing used peripheral blood, obtained on day 0 of AZD1222 vaccination. The origin of the receptors is an adult in good health. CDR3s include the opening cysteine and the closing phenylalanine or tryptophan. Fields, in order: clone size, J gene, D gene, V gene, CDR3 protein, CDR3 DNA. A D gene is named only where the DNA matches it firmly. The listing skips clone size in some rows; elsewhere it reads once, few, many or a size class.

abundance: .
j_gene: TRBJ1-1
d_gene: .
v_gene: TRBV19
CDR3aa: CASSLPGTGTEAFF
CDR3nt: TGTGCCAGTAGTCTACCCGGGACTGGCACTGAAGCTTTCTTT

abundance: .
j_gene: TRBJ1-4
d_gene: .
v_gene: TRBV18
CDR3aa: CASSLAYRQFATNEKLFF
CDR3nt: TGTGCCAGCTCATTAGCGTACAGACAATTTGCAACTAATGAAAAACTGTTTTTT

abundance: once
j_gene: TRBJ2-7
d_gene: .
v_gene: TRBV7-8
CDR3aa: CASSFGNEQYF
CDR3nt: TGTGCCAGCAGCTTCGGGAACGAGCAGTACTTC

abundance: .
j_gene: TRBJ1-4
d_gene: TRBD1
v_gene: TRBV19
CDR3aa: CASSIRGGAEKLFF
CDR3nt: TGTGCCAGTAGTATTAGAGGGGGCGCCGAAAAACTGTTTTTT

abundance: few
j_gene: TRBJ2-7
d_gene: TRBD1
v_gene: TRBV2
CDR3aa: CASSDHRGILDEQYF
CDR3nt: TGTGCCAGCAGTGACCACAGGGGCATTCTCGACGAGCAGTACTTC

abundance: .
j_gene: TRBJ2-1
d_gene: .
v_gene: TRBV29-1
CDR3aa: CSGGGANSYNEQFF
CDR3nt: TGCAGCGGTGGGGGAGCCAACTCCTACAATGAGCAGTTCTTC

abundance: .
j_gene: TRBJ1-6
d_gene: .
v_gene: TRBV10-3
CDR3aa: CAIRQSSYNSPLHF
CDR3nt: TGTGCCATCAGGCAAAGCTCCTATAATTCACCCCTCCACTTT

abundance: .
j_gene: TRBJ1-2
d_gene: .
v_gene: TRBV3-1/TRBV3-2
CDR3aa: CASSQSSSYGYTF
CDR3nt: TGTGCCAGCAGCCAATCAAGCAGCTATGGCTACACCTTC

abundance: .
j_gene: TRBJ1-3
d_gene: .
v_gene: TRBV7-8
CDR3aa: CASSLSGDFGNTIYF
CDR3nt: TGTGCCAGCAGCTTAAGCGGGGACTTTGGAAACACCATATATTTT

abundance: .
j_gene: TRBJ1-6
d_gene: .
v_gene: TRBV6-5
CDR3aa: CASSYPDGSLHF
CDR3nt: TGTGCCAGCAGTTACCCCGACGGGTCCCTCCACTTT

abundance: .
j_gene: TRBJ2-5
d_gene: TRBD1
v_gene: TRBV5-1
CDR3aa: CASSLEDRGLGETQYF
CDR3nt: TGCGCCAGCAGCTTGGAGGACAGGGGGCTCGGAGAGACCCAGTACTTC

abundance: .
j_gene: TRBJ1-5
d_gene: .
v_gene: TRBV27
CDR3aa: CASSLSRDQPQHF
CDR3nt: TGTGCCAGCAGTTTATCTAGGGATCAGCCCCAGCATTTT

abundance: .
j_gene: TRBJ1-2
d_gene: .
v_gene: TRBV5-4
CDR3aa: CASSLDEGFGYTF
CDR3nt: TGTGCCAGCAGCTTGGATGAAGGGTTTGGCTACACCTTC

abundance: .
j_gene: TRBJ2-7
d_gene: .
v_gene: TRBV27
CDR3aa: CASSPLGGGPEQYF
CDR3nt: TGTGCCAGCAGTCCTCTAGGGGGGGGGCCCGAGCAGTACTTC

abundance: .
j_gene: TRBJ1-6
d_gene: TRBD1
v_gene: TRBV11-2
CDR3aa: CASSADRYNSPLHF
CDR3nt: TGTGCCAGCAGCGCGGACAGGTATAATTCACCCCTCCACTTT

abundance: .
j_gene: TRBJ1-1
d_gene: .
v_gene: TRBV12-3/TRBV12-4
CDR3aa: CASSFGPGSAFF
CDR3nt: TGTGCCAGCAGTTTTGGGCCTGGGAGCGCTTTCTTT

abundance: .
j_gene: TRBJ2-5
d_gene: .
v_gene: TRBV5-6
CDR3aa: CASSLTGTETQYF
CDR3nt: TGTGCCAGCAGCTTGACCGGGACAGAGACCCAGTACTTC

abundance: .
j_gene: TRBJ2-7
d_gene: TRBD1
v_gene: TRBV4-1
CDR3aa: CASSQAGTGGTDQYF
CDR3nt: TGCGCCAGCAGCCAAGCCGGGACAGGGGGTACGGACCAGTACTTC

abundance: .
j_gene: TRBJ1-1
d_gene: .
v_gene: TRBV18
CDR3aa: CASSPRTENTEAFF
CDR3nt: TGTGCCAGCTCACCAAGGACAGAGAACACTGAAGCTTTCTTT

abundance: .
j_gene: TRBJ1-2
d_gene: TRBD1
v_gene: TRBV11-2
CDR3aa: CASSPGTGLYGYTF
CDR3nt: TGTGCCAGCAGCCCCGGGACAGGTCTCTATGGCTACACCTTC

abundance: .
j_gene: TRBJ1-5
d_gene: .
v_gene: TRBV7-8
CDR3aa: CASRGDGDQPQHF
CDR3nt: TGTGCCAGCAGGGGGGACGGGGATCAGCCCCAGCATTTT

abundance: .
j_gene: TRBJ2-5
d_gene: TRBD2
v_gene: TRBV11-2
CDR3aa: CASSLGGLAGARQETQYF
CDR3nt: TGTGCCAGCAGCTTGGGCGGGCTAGCGGGGGCCAGGCAAGAGACCCAGTACTTC

abundance: .
j_gene: TRBJ2-1
d_gene: TRBD2
v_gene: TRBV5-4
CDR3aa: CASSTISGTFDNEQFF
CDR3nt: TGTGCCAGCAGCACCATTAGCGGGACTTTTGACAATGAGCAGTTCTTC

abundance: .
j_gene: TRBJ1-6
d_gene: TRBD1
v_gene: TRBV6-5
CDR3aa: CASRQDRGNSPLHF
CDR3nt: TGTGCCAGCAGGCAGGACAGGGGTAATTCACCCCTCCACTTT

abundance: .
j_gene: TRBJ2-1
d_gene: .
v_gene: TRBV7-2
CDR3aa: CASSFGGAAEGQFF
CDR3nt: TGTGCCAGCAGCTTCGGGGGCGCCGCCGAGGGGCAGTTCTTC

abundance: many
j_gene: TRBJ1-6
d_gene: TRBD1
v_gene: TRBV6-6
CDR3aa: CASSPTGTENSPLHF
CDR3nt: TGTGCCAGCAGTCCTACCGGGACAGAAAATTCACCCCTCCACTTT

abundance: .
j_gene: TRBJ1-4
d_gene: .
v_gene: TRBV5-4
CDR3aa: CASSWDAGEKLFF
CDR3nt: TGTGCCAGCAGCTGGGACGCGGGTGAAAAACTGTTTTTT

abundance: .
j_gene: TRBJ1-5
d_gene: .
v_gene: TRBV2
CDR3aa: CASTGGNSNQPQHF
CDR3nt: TGTGCCAGCACAGGAGGGAATAGCAATCAGCCCCAGCATTTT

abundance: .
j_gene: TRBJ2-1
d_gene: TRBD2
v_gene: TRBV19
CDR3aa: CATGGRGGANEQFF
CDR3nt: TGTGCCACCGGAGGGCGGGGAGGGGCCAATGAGCAGTTCTTC

abundance: .
j_gene: TRBJ1-2
d_gene: TRBD1
v_gene: TRBV5-1
CDR3aa: CASSPGQGPLGYGYTF
CDR3nt: TGCGCCAGCAGCCCAGGACAGGGTCCTTTGGGGTATGGCTACACCTTC

abundance: .
j_gene: TRBJ2-1
d_gene: TRBD1
v_gene: TRBV11-3
CDR3aa: CASSSRTGGSYNEQFF
CDR3nt: TGTGCCAGCAGTTCTCGGACAGGGGGATCGTACAATGAGCAGTTCTTC

abundance: few
j_gene: TRBJ1-2
d_gene: TRBD1
v_gene: TRBV5-1
CDR3aa: CASRPRTGREDGYTF
CDR3nt: TGCGCCAGCAGGCCCCGGACAGGGAGGGAGGATGGCTACACCTTC

abundance: .
j_gene: TRBJ2-2
d_gene: TRBD2
v_gene: TRBV10-2
CDR3aa: CASSPWPTSGGAYTGELFF
CDR3nt: TGCGCCAGCAGCCCCTGGCCAACTAGCGGGGGGGCCTACACCGGGGAGCTGTTTTTT

abundance: .
j_gene: TRBJ2-2
d_gene: .
v_gene: TRBV11-2
CDR3aa: CASSLVPGELFF
CDR3nt: TGTGCCAGCAGCTTAGTTCCCGGGGAGCTGTTTTTT

abundance: .
j_gene: TRBJ2-7
d_gene: TRBD1
v_gene: TRBV5-1
CDR3aa: CASSADRAYEQYF
CDR3nt: TGCGCCAGCAGCGCGGACAGGGCTTACGAGCAGTACTTC

abundance: .
j_gene: TRBJ2-7
d_gene: .
v_gene: TRBV29-1
CDR3aa: CSVSPAGSPYEQYF
CDR3nt: TGCAGCGTCTCGCCAGCGGGCTCCCCCTACGAGCAGTACTTC

abundance: .
j_gene: TRBJ2-5
d_gene: .
v_gene: TRBV28
CDR3aa: CASSPLWGRTQETQYF
CDR3nt: TGTGCCAGCAGTCCCTTATGGGGACGTACACAAGAGACCCAGTACTTC

abundance: .
j_gene: TRBJ1-2
d_gene: .
v_gene: TRBV2
CDR3aa: CASRQRGSQDGYTF
CDR3nt: TGTGCCAGCAGGCAGAGGGGCAGTCAAGATGGCTACACCTTC

abundance: .
j_gene: TRBJ2-3
d_gene: TRBD2
v_gene: TRBV5-5
CDR3aa: CASSRRGTSGGSHTDTQYF
CDR3nt: TGTGCCAGCAGCCGAAGAGGGACTAGCGGGGGGTCCCACACAGATACGCAGTATTTT

abundance: .
j_gene: TRBJ2-3
d_gene: TRBD1
v_gene: TRBV4-1
CDR3aa: CASSQLMTRGPGTDTQYF
CDR3nt: TGCGCCAGCAGCCAATTGATGACAAGGGGGCCTGGCACAGATACGCAGTATTTT

abundance: few
j_gene: TRBJ2-5
d_gene: .
v_gene: TRBV1
CDR3aa: CTSSQIGPAGGQETQYF
CDR3nt: TGCACCAGCAGCCAAATCGGTCCAGCGGGGGGGCAAGAGACCCAGTACTTC

abundance: .
j_gene: TRBJ1-6
d_gene: .
v_gene: TRBV6-5
CDR3aa: CASSYSQGSGSPLHF
CDR3nt: TGTGCCAGCAGTTACTCGCAAGGTTCTGGTTCACCCCTCCACTTT

abundance: .
j_gene: TRBJ1-1
d_gene: .
v_gene: TRBV24-1
CDR3aa: CATPHRSNTEAFF
CDR3nt: TGTGCCACCCCCCACAGGTCGAACACTGAAGCTTTCTTT

abundance: .
j_gene: TRBJ2-1
d_gene: TRBD2
v_gene: TRBV6-1
CDR3aa: CASSEGRLAGPSNEQFF
CDR3nt: TGTGCCAGCAGTGAAGGTAGACTAGCGGGGCCGTCCAATGAGCAGTTCTTC

abundance: .
j_gene: TRBJ1-1
d_gene: .
v_gene: TRBV7-8
CDR3aa: CASSLGTPGPNTEAFF
CDR3nt: TGTGCCAGCAGCTTAGGGACCCCGGGGCCGAACACTGAAGCTTTCTTT

abundance: once
j_gene: TRBJ2-2
d_gene: .
v_gene: TRBV5-1
CDR3aa: CASSLSSANTGELFF
CDR3nt: TGCGCCAGCAGCCTCTCTAGCGCGAACACCGGGGAGCTGTTTTTT

abundance: .
j_gene: TRBJ2-2
d_gene: .
v_gene: TRBV27
CDR3aa: CASSLGQNTGELFF
CDR3nt: TGTGCCAGCAGTTTAGGACAGAACACCGGGGAGCTGTTTTTT

abundance: .
j_gene: TRBJ2-1
d_gene: .
v_gene: TRBV4-2
CDR3aa: CASSYQASSEQFF
CDR3nt: TGTGCCAGCAGCTACCAAGCGTCCAGTGAGCAGTTCTTC